Presented here are 32 T cell receptor beta chains from one specimen sequenced in a study of T cells after yellow fever vaccination. TCRdb re-analysed the 5' RACE reads in MiXCR, keeping a single row per CDR3 protein. The sample carries tens of thousands of distinct CDR3 sequences, 7.5% to 9% recorded once. The sequencing here drew on CD8+ T cells sorted from PBMCs, taken on the day of the yellow fever booster vaccination. Source of these receptors: a man aged 30 to 45 who received the YFV17D yellow fever vaccine.

This clonotype appeared a few times. The gene calls are TRBV9 and TRBJ2-1; 7 nucleotides line up with TRBD2. CDR1 is SGDLS, CDR2 YYNGEE, per germline. The CDR3 covers 16 residues. V trimming: 3 bases; J trimming: 2 bases; junction bases outside the gene matches: 8. Written as DNA, the CDR3 is TGTGCCAGCAGCGCCGGGGCTAGCGGCACCTACAATGAGCAGTTCTTC. Translating it yields CASSAGASGTYNEQFF.

This rearrangement joins TRBV11-2 to TRBJ2-2, with a tentative D call TRBD2 (5 bases). CDR3 length equals 17 residues. Germline CDR1 is SGHAT and CDR2 is FQNNGV. With 0 bases removed from V and 5 bases from J, the gap between germline ends came to 16 bases. The CDR3 nucleotides are TGTGCCAGCAGCTTAGATCTGGACTCACTTTGGACCGGGGAGCTGTTTTTT. Amino acid sequence: CASSLDLDSLWTGELFF.

This clonotype was seen a handful of times. The chain employs TRBV12-3 or TRBV12-4 and TRBJ1-1; D not resolved. The CDR3 covers 13 residues. Between the trimmed V and J ends, which lost 5 bases and 3 bases, there was a span of 10 bases. This chain's CDR3 is CASSPQLHTEAFF. The CDR3 DNA reads as TGTGCCAGCAGTCCTCAGCTCCACACTGAAGCTTTCTTT.

The genes are TRBV4-2 and TRBJ1-1; no clear D. CDR3 length: 12 residues. Germline CDR1 is LGHNA and CDR2 is YNFKEQ. V was pared by 1 base and J by 4 bases, with 4 bases between. CDR3 region: CASSQGSTEAFF. The CDR3 DNA follows: TGTGCCAGCAGCCAAGGGTCCACTGAAGCTTTCTTT.

This clonotype was recorded at least ten times. The chain combines TRBV12-3 or TRBV12-4 with TRBJ2-3, with D unclear. This CDR3 contains 12 residues. V was clipped by 2 bases and J by 5 bases, with 5 bases between them. CDR3 sequence: CASSLSEDTQYF. In DNA, the CDR3 is TGTGCCAGCAGTTTATCGGAAGATACGCAGTATTTT.

This clonotype occurred a few times. V usage is TRBV29-1 and J usage is TRBJ2-6; a weak D match, TRBD1 (5 bases). V was cut by 4 bases and J by 4 bases, with 11 bases left in between. The germline V gene has CDR1 SQVTM and CDR2 ANQGSEA. CDR3 length: 14 residues. The CDR3 coding sequence is TGCAGCGTTGGGGTAGGGGTCGGGGCCAACGTCCTGACTTTC. Translated: CSVGVGVGANVLTF.

This clonotype has a handful of counts. The rearrangement links TRBV15 to TRBJ2-2; 8 positions match TRBD1. Germline CDR1 is LNHNV and CDR2 is YYDKDF (reference sequence). This CDR3 region has 16 residues. The V gene end was trimmed by 0 bases and the J gene end by 7 bases; junction bases not matched to a gene: 7. In DNA, the CDR3 is TGTGCCACCAGCAGAGATCTAGGGACAGGAGTCGGGGAGCTGTTTTTT. Protein: CATSRDLGTGVGELFF.

This clonotype was found a few times. The chain links TRBV7-6 to TRBJ1-4; unclear D gene. V lost 3 bases and J lost 12, with 17 bases in between. The CDR3 contains 14 residues. Germline V gives CDR1 SGHVS, CDR2 FNYEAQ. In DNA form, the CDR3 reads TGTGCCAGCAGCTTGTATCGTATATCCGATGAACTGTTTTTT. Amino acid sequence: CASSLYRISDELFF.

The chain links TRBV12-3 or TRBV12-4 to TRBJ2-1; D possibly corresponds to TRBD2 (6 bases). The CDR3 runs to 19 residues. V dropped 6 bases and J dropped 3 bases, with 27 bases sitting between them. CDR3 sequence: CASSTGGASANGDYNEQFF. The CDR3 bases are TGTGCCAGCAGCACCGGCGGGGCTAGCGCGAATGGGGACTACAATGAGCAGTTCTTC.

This clonotype has a handful of counts. CDR3 nucleotides: TGTGCCAGCAGTTACGAGGGGTTAGCCAAGAAGTTCTTC. Amino acid sequence: CASSYEGLAKKFF. J is TRBJ2-1 and V is TRBV6-5; D could derive from TRBD1 or TRBD2 (5 bases each). This CDR3 is 13 amino acids long. Germline V lookup: CDR1 MNHEY, CDR2 SVGAGI. Trimming left V 2 bases short and J 14 bases short, with 16 bases between.

The chain combines TRBV11-2 with TRBJ2-5; D remains unclear. Between the trimmed V and J ends, which lost 5 bases and 1 base, there was a span of 14 bases. The CDR3 extends over 15 amino acids. CDR1 is SGHAT, CDR2 FQNNGV, per germline. The CDR3 DNA follows: TGTGCCAGCAGCGAAGGTTACGGAAGCCAAGAGACCCAGTACTTC. It encodes CASSEGYGSQETQYF.

The chain links TRBV7-9 to TRBJ2-1; 8 bases are shared with TRBD2. Trimming cost V 3 bases and J 9 bases; bases outside gene matches: 1. The CDR3 runs to 12 residues. CDR1 and CDR2 from the germline V gene are SEHNR and FQNEAQ (reference sequence). CDR3 nucleotide sequence: TGTGCCAGCAGCTTGCGGGAGGTTGAGCAGTTCTTC. It encodes CASSLREVEQFF.

The V gene is TRBV29-1, the J gene TRBJ2-7, with D tentatively TRBD1 or TRBD2 (5 bases each). Germline CDR1 SQVTM, CDR2 ANQGSEA. CDR3 length: 13 residues. The V gene lost 5 bases and the J gene lost 0 bases, with 11 bases spanning the gap. In DNA, the CDR3 is TGCAGCGTTCCGGGACCCAACTCCTACGAGCAGTACTTC. Translation: CSVPGPNSYEQYF.

A few counts support this clonotype. V gene TRBV28 combines with J gene TRBJ2-3, with D unclear. Per germline, CDR1 MDHEN and CDR2 SYDVKM. The length of the CDR3 is 16 residues. The germline V and J ends were trimmed by 4 bases and 2 bases, with 16 bases remaining between them. CDR3 amino acids: CASSSIRRGLTDTQYF. The CDR3 DNA reads as TGTGCCAGCAGTTCTATCAGGAGAGGCCTCACAGATACGCAGTATTTT.

This clonotype was observed many times. The V and J genes are TRBV20-1 and TRBJ2-7, with a tentative D call TRBD2 (6 bases). The CDR3 totals 12 residues. The V end was cut by 6 bases, the J end by 3 bases, with 12 bases between. CDR1 and CDR2 (germline): DFQATT, SNEGSKA (reference sequence). CDR3 residues: CSARRLDYEQYF. CDR3 nucleotide sequence: TGCAGTGCCCGTCGACTAGACTACGAGCAGTACTTC.

At least ten counts were recorded for this clonotype. This chain uses TRBV27 with TRBJ2-1; 7 nucleotides match TRBD2. The CDR3 has 16 amino acids. The ends lost 3 bases at V and 10 bases at J; junction bases unmatched: 15. Germline V gives CDR1 MNHEY, CDR2 SMNVEV (reference sequence). CDR3 residues: CASSFQGPGWGGEQFF. In nucleotides, the CDR3 is TGTGCCAGCAGTTTCCAGGGACCGGGATGGGGGGGGGAGCAGTTCTTC.

The chain employs TRBV21-1 and TRBJ1-6; TRBD1 is the table's D call, not checked against the DNA. TRBV21-1 is reported as a pseudogene. CDR3 length: 15 residues. CDR3 sequence: CASSTTGLRGSPLHF. DNA for the CDR3: TGTGCCAGCAGCACCACAGGGCTGAGAGGTTCACCCCTCCACTTT.

This clonotype was observed many times. The gene calls are TRBV7-6 and TRBJ2-7; D uncertain. V gave up 5 bases and J gave up 2 bases, with 10 bases separating them. This CDR3 has 13 amino acids. From germline, CDR1 is SGHVS and CDR2 FNYEAQ. The DNA for the CDR3 is TGTGCCAGCAGCCAAGACACAACCTACGAGCAGTACTTC. Protein sequence: CASSQDTTYEQYF.

This clonotype was counted a few times. V is TRBV3-1 and J is TRBJ2-7, with D unresolved. Germline CDR1 LGHDT, CDR2 YNNKEL (reference sequence). The CDR3 has 13 amino acids. V dropped 10 bases and J dropped 6 bases, with 19 bases sitting between them. The CDR3 spells CATTYQESGEQYF. CDR3 sequence (DNA): TGTGCCACAACTTACCAAGAATCGGGCGAGCAGTACTTC.

Of note for this clonotype: Compared with germline, one end of the junction differs, possibly owing to a read error. The rearrangement links TRBV19 to TRBJ2-1; 8 positions match TRBD2. CDR3 size: 19 residues. Germline CDR1 is LNHDA and CDR2 is SQIVND (reference sequence). In DNA, the CDR3 is TGTGCCAGTAGTGTAGACCAGACTGGCGGGAGGTTCTCCTACAATGAGCAGTTCTTC. Its translation is CASSVDQTGGRFSYNEQFF.

This clonotype was counted only a few times. The rearrangement uses TRBV25-1 and TRBJ2-2; no reliable D call. V lost 6 bases, J lost 5 bases, and 10 bases lay in between. The germline gives CDR1 MGHDK, CDR2 SYGVNS. The CDR3 runs 13 residues. In DNA, the CDR3 is TGTGCCAGCAGGCCAGACGGGACCGGGGAGCTGTTTTTT. Translating gives CASRPDGTGELFF.

V gene TRBV27 combines with J gene TRBJ2-7, with D perhaps TRBD1 or TRBD2 (5 bases each). The CDR3 is made up of 14 amino acids. Trimming cost V 4 bases and J 0 bases, with 10 bases left between them. Per germline, CDR1 MNHEY and CDR2 SMNVEV (reference sequence). The CDR3 protein is CASSSAGGSYEQYF. The DNA for the CDR3 is TGTGCCAGCAGTTCCGCTGGGGGCTCCTACGAGCAGTACTTC.

This clonotype was seen ten or more times. The chain carries TRBV7-8 and TRBJ2-7; 8 bases are shared with TRBD2. The germline V gene has CDR1 SGHVS and CDR2 FQNEAQ. The CDR3 is made up of 13 amino acids. V dropped 5 bases and J dropped 4; count of bases not matched to a gene: 4. For the CDR3, the DNA is TGTGCCAGCAGCCCGCGGGAGGCGTACGAGCAGTACTTC. This sequence encodes CASSPREAYEQYF.

The table lists this clonotype with a few counts. This chain joins TRBV12-3 or TRBV12-4 and TRBJ2-3; 7 bases match TRBD1. V lost 5 bases and J lost 1; bases outside the gene matches: 6. This CDR3 has 15 residues. DNA of the CDR3: TGTGCCAGCAGTCCAGGGGGAAGGGGCACAGATACGCAGTATTTT. Its translation: CASSPGGRGTDTQYF.

The table lists this clonotype with a few counts. The CDR3 reads CASSPGSKTQYF. CDR3 DNA: TGTGCCAGCAGCCCAGGGTCCAAGACCCAGTACTTC. The V and J genes are TRBV28 and TRBJ2-5, with a tentative D call TRBD1 (5 bases). Trimming took off 6 bases at V and 6 bases at J, with 11 bases between the two ends. Germline CDR1 is MDHEN and CDR2 is SYDVKM. The CDR3 has 12 residues.

This clonotype appeared a few times. The chain carries TRBV7-6 and TRBJ2-7; D assignment may be TRBD1 or TRBD2 (5 bases each). The CDR3 length is 14 residues. The V and J ends lost 3 bases and 5 bases respectively, with 14 bases between them. Germline values: CDR1 SGHVS, CDR2 FNYEAQ. This chain's CDR3 is CASSLGVGTDEQYF. The CDR3 coding sequence is TGTGCCAGCAGCTTGGGAGTGGGGACGGACGAGCAGTACTTC.

This clonotype has more than one count but fewer than ten. The chain recombines TRBV3-1 with TRBJ2-7; no firm D call. This CDR3 is built from 12 residues. In germline, CDR1 is LGHDT, CDR2 YNNKEL (reference sequence). Trimming cost V 1 base and J 7 bases, with 8 bases left between them. CDR3 nucleotides: TGTGCCAGCAGCCAAGGGTTCGTGGAGCAGTACTTC. Its protein product is CASSQGFVEQYF.

This chain's CDR3 is CASSQGTRPYEQYF. DNA of the CDR3: TGTGCCAGCAGCCAGGGGACACGACCCTACGAGCAGTACTTC. The chain has TRBV16 and TRBJ2-7; a weak D match, TRBD1 (6 bases). This CDR3 contains 14 residues. V was cut by 3 bases and J by 2 bases, with 11 bases left in between. The germline CDR1 and CDR2 sequences are KGHSY and FQNENV.

Many counts were recorded for this clonotype. J is TRBJ2-5 and V is TRBV5-6; tentatively, D is TRBD2 (5 bases). Germline V gene lookup returns CDR1 SGHDT and CDR2 YYEEEE. The ends were cut back, 1 base at V and 7 bases at J, with 11 bases in the middle. The CDR3 spans 13 residues. CDR3 sequence reads: CASSLTGMVTQYF. In DNA form, the CDR3 reads TGTGCCAGCAGCTTGACCGGGATGGTGACCCAGTACTTC.

The sample holds many counts of this clonotype. The chain carries TRBV10-3 and TRBJ2-5; D remains ambiguous. Germline CDR1 ENHRY, CDR2 SYGVKD. The CDR3 consists of 13 residues. V gave up 5 bases and J gave up 2 bases, with 9 bases separating them. The DNA for the CDR3 is TGTGCCATCAGTAGCGCCCTTCAAGAGACCCAGTACTTC. It yields the protein CAISSALQETQYF.

V gene TRBV7-2 combines with J gene TRBJ2-1; TRBD2 matches 8 bases. CDR1 and CDR2 from the germline V gene are SGHTA and FQGNSA. V trimming: 6 bases; J trimming: 10 bases; junction bases outside the gene matches: 11. The CDR3 consists of 14 residues. In nucleotides, the CDR3 is TGTGCCAGCAGTATGTTCTTCGGCGGGGGGGAGCAGTTCTTC. This encodes CASSMFFGGGEQFF.

This clonotype has more than one count but fewer than ten. The genes are TRBV27 and TRBJ2-1; 7 bases are shared with TRBD1. Germline V CDR1 and CDR2: MNHEY, SMNVEV (reference sequence). This CDR3 comprises 14 residues. The V and J ends lost 7 bases and 10 bases, in that order; junction bases with no gene match: 13. In DNA form, the CDR3 reads TGTGCCAGCACCTCGGGACAGACTGTGGAGGAGCAGTTCTTC. It codes for CASTSGQTVEEQFF.